This TCR beta chain comes out of a study of Graves' ophthalmopathy and Graves' hyperthyroidism. Study results and caveats: Ophthalmopathy progression prediction by the model yielded a sensitivity of 55% to 71% and a specificity of about 72%.

Concerning this clonotype: Its antigen is unidentified.

The sequenced template was RNA, covering the TCR beta CDR3 region. Investigators did first-round RT-PCR with HTBI primers, then second-round multiplex PCR. TCRdb used MiXCR to reprocess the multiplex PCR reads, holding one entry per CDR3 protein. The repertoire holds roughly 400,000 distinct CDR3 sequences, with about a sixth as singletons. Enrollment excluded any patients with other autoimmune diseases, uncontrolled infections, pregnancy or lactation. A diagnosis was made from clinical symptoms together with serum thyroxine, TRAb, thyroid ultrasound and orbital computed tomography. PBMCs were isolated by Ficoll-Paque density gradient centrifugation, using roughly 10 ml of fresh peripheral blood as the starting material. Germline lookup yields CDR1 MNHEY and CDR2 SMNVEV (reference sequence). The CDR3 runs 13 residues. V shed 8 bases, J shed 4 bases, and the junction held 7 bases outside the gene matches.

This clonotype was obtained from an adult woman with stable Graves' hyperthyroidism. Material for sequencing was peripheral blood. The chain links TRBV27 to TRBJ2-7; 8 bases fit TRBD1. The CDR3 sequence is CASATGGLYEQYF. In nucleotides, the CDR3 is TGTGCCAGCGCCACAGGGGGTCTATACGAGCAGTACTTC.